The present T cell receptor (beta chain) was sequenced within a study of shared clonotypes between healthy human individuals. Overall study findings and caveats: Non-shared clonotypes displayed generation probabilities falling below those of clonotypes present in all four donors.

Worth noting for this clone: Its specificity is unknown. Distinct nucleotide sequences in the sample also encode this CDR3.

This CDR3 has 13 amino acids. V gave up 4 bases and J gave up 3 bases, with 11 bases separating them. Looked up from germline, CDR1 is SGHRS and CDR2 is YFSETQ. Method: immunoSEQ multiplex PCR; TCRdb's copy keeps in-frame clones and lacks some. Of more than 1 million clones listed, 75% to 80% were seen once; the top ten hold 0.5% to 0.6%. The sequence was obtained from a man younger than 35 in good health. Some clones in this sample may be carry-over from other donors' samples. The gene calls are TRBV5-1 and TRBJ2-7, with a possible D match to TRBD1 (6 bases). The material sequenced was memory CD4+ T cells from PBMCs. The subset was: CD45RA-negative fraction. The CDR3 nucleotides are TGCGCCAGCAGCCCATGGACAGACTACGAGCAGTACTTC. Protein sequence: CASSPWTDYEQYF.